The 7 T cell receptor beta chains listed next were all sequenced from one sample in a study of T-cell memory formation after mild COVID-19. MiXCR, run by TCRdb on the 5' RACE reads, gives a single entry per CDR3 protein. The repertoire holds around 250,000 distinct CDR3 sequences, with just over 15% as singletons. Sequences were obtained from PBMCs or a T cell subset sorted from them (not recorded which). The receptors derive from an adult woman who had mild COVID-19 (a few samples of this study predate the infection). Cell type and time point are not known.

The chain couples TRBV12-3 or TRBV12-4 to TRBJ1-4; the D is unclear. The length of the CDR3 is 14 residues. V lost 6 bases, J lost 8 bases, and 16 bases lay in between. In DNA, the CDR3 is TGTGCCAGCAGCCCCTCCGGCTACATAGAAAAACTGTTTTTT. Protein: CASSPSGYIEKLFF.

There are a few counts of this clonotype. The chain joins TRBV12-3 or TRBV12-4 to TRBJ2-7; the match to TRBD1 covers 9 bases. After removal of 6 bases from V and 2 bases from J, the junction contained 5 bases not matched to a gene. The CDR3 contains 14 residues. The CDR3 sequence: CASRGTGITYEQYF. The CDR3 coding sequence is TGTGCCAGCAGGGGGACAGGGATAACCTACGAGCAGTACTTC.

CDR3 region: CASSLTGDDHEAFF. CDR3 in DNA: TGTGCCAGCAGCTTAACAGGGGACGACCATGAAGCTTTCTTT. The chain combines TRBV7-9 with TRBJ1-1; 7 nucleotides align to TRBD1. Losses at the gene ends were 2 bases for V and 7 bases for J; bases not matched to a gene: 7. Looked up from germline, CDR1 is SEHNR and CDR2 is FQNEAQ (reference sequence). The CDR3 loop spans 14 amino acids.

This clonotype was seen many times. The chain has TRBV7-2 and TRBJ1-1, with D tentatively TRBD1 (5 bases). The CDR3 loop spans 13 amino acids. Germline V gene data show CDR1 as SGHTA and CDR2 as FQGNSA. V lost 2 bases to trimming and J lost 3 bases, with 7 bases between them. The CDR3 nucleotides read TGTGCCAGCAGCTTACTGGGACACACTGAAGCTTTCTTT. Its protein product is CASSLLGHTEAFF.

In its sample, this clonotype was seen many times. The V call is TRBV5-4, the J call TRBJ1-1; 10 bases match TRBD1. The trim removed 3 bases at V and 1 base at J, leaving 9 bases unmatched. The CDR3 extends over 17 amino acids. Germline CDR1 is SGHNT and CDR2 is YYREEE (reference sequence). CDR3 bases: TGTGCCAGCAGCTCCCCGGGACAGGGGCCCCAGAACACTGAAGCTTTCTTT. Amino acids: CASSSPGQGPQNTEAFF.

In this sample, this clonotype turned up a few times. The V gene is TRBV4-1, the J gene TRBJ2-1; D not resolved. CDR3 size: 15 residues. V was trimmed by 1 base and J by 8 bases, leaving 15 bases between them. Per germline, CDR1 MGHRA and CDR2 YSYEKL. The CDR3 DNA reads as TGCGCCAGCAGCCAAGTTCCTGGCCTAGACCATGAGCAGTTCTTC. Its protein product is CASSQVPGLDHEQFF.

This clonotype occurred a few times. The rearrangement joins TRBV2 to TRBJ1-5; tentative D call: TRBD1 (6 bases). The CDR3 spans 12 residues. The germline CDR1 and CDR2 sequences are SNHLY and FYNNEI. The V end was cut by 10 bases, the J end by 4 bases, with 11 bases between. This chain's CDR3 is CATGQQNQPQHF. In nucleotides, the CDR3 is TGTGCCACCGGACAGCAAAATCAGCCCCAGCATTTT.